The 26 T cell receptor beta chains in this list originate from one sample, sequenced in a study of blood T cell repertoires in COVID-19. Profiling relied on immunoSEQ multiplex PCR, and the TCRdb table lists in-frame clones only, not all of them. The sample shows under 500,000 clones, around 88% of them seen only once. Sequenced input: peripheral blood. The origin of the receptors is a woman under 40 with acute or convalescent COVID-19.

The gene calls are TRBV18 and TRBJ1-2, with 8 bases identical to TRBD1. This CDR3 is 14 amino acids long. Germline-derived CDR1 and CDR2 are KGHSH and LQKENI. V trimming: 2 bases; J trimming: 5 bases; junction bases outside the gene matches: 4. The CDR3 sequence: CASSPARGLYGYTF. In nucleotides, the CDR3 is TGTGCCAGCTCACCAGCCAGGGGGCTTTATGGCTACACCTTC.

The count of this clone is one. The chain links TRBV10-2 to TRBJ2-7, with TRBD1 matching over 7 bases. This CDR3 is built from 13 residues. Germline V gene sequence: CDR1 WSHSY, CDR2 SAAADI. The J segment lost 6 bases and the V segment lost 5 bases, leaving 7 bases of the junction unmatched. CDR3 DNA: TGCGCCAGCAGTTCCTTTACAGGGGCCGAGCAGTACTTC. It yields the protein CASSSFTGAEQYF.

V is TRBV18 and J is TRBJ1-1, with D perhaps TRBD1 (5 bases). The V end was cut by 10 bases, the J end by 0 bases, with 15 bases between. The CDR3 contains 14 residues. CDR1 and CDR2 (germline): KGHSH, LQKENI. CDR3 in DNA: TGTGCCACCAACGGCGGGGGGATGAACACTGAAGCTTTCTTT. It specifies CATNGGGMNTEAFF. Drawing the rest from reference TRBV18 and TRBJ1-1, the complete variable domain is NAGVMQNPRHLVRRRGQEARLRCSPMKGHSHVYWYRQLPEEGLKFMVYLQKENIIDESGMPKERFSAEFPKEGPSILRIQQVVRGDSAAYFCATNGGGMNTEAFFGQGTRLTVV.

The rearrangement links TRBV6-2 or TRBV6-3 to TRBJ2-5; D is ambiguous. The CDR3 spans 11 residues. The germline V gene encodes CDR1 MNHEY and CDR2 SVGEGT. Between the trimmed V and J ends, which lost 5 bases and 2 bases, there was a span of 3 bases. CDR3 coding DNA: TGTGCCAGCAGTCGTCAAGAGACCCAGTACTTC. Translating gives CASSRQETQYF.

CDR3 bases: TGTGCCAGCGAAATTGGACGTGGAGGGGCCTATGGCTACACCTTC. Translation gives CASEIGRGGAYGYTF. The V gene is TRBV7-9, the J gene TRBJ1-2; TRBD1 might be the D (5 bases). CDR3 length equals 15 residues. With 8 bases removed from V and 4 bases from J, the gap between germline ends came to 20 bases. Germline V lookup: CDR1 SEHNR, CDR2 FQNEAQ (reference sequence).

This chain connects TRBV5-1 to TRBJ1-1, with D possibly being TRBD1 (5 bases). Trimming took 4 bases from V and 7 from J, leaving 11 bases between them. Germline V gene lookup returns CDR1 SGHRS and CDR2 YFSETQ. The CDR3 loop spans 12 amino acids. CDR3 sequence (DNA): TGCGCCAGCAGCCGCGACCAGGGTGAAGCTTTCTTT. This translates into CASSRDQGEAFF.

The genes are TRBV7-2 and TRBJ2-5; 15 bases match TRBD2. CDR1 SGHTA and CDR2 FQGNSA come from the germline V gene. This CDR3 has 16 amino acids. After removal of 4 bases from V and 5 bases from J, the junction contained 5 bases not matched to a gene. The CDR3 sequence: CASSSGLAGGPETQYF. CDR3 DNA sequence: TGTGCCAGCAGCTCTGGACTAGCGGGGGGGCCGGAGACCCAGTACTTC.

The J gene is TRBJ2-5, the V gene TRBV5-6; 10 bases are a match to TRBD2. V was pared by 4 bases and J by 5 bases, with 14 bases of the junction left unmatched. This CDR3 is built from 17 residues. Germline lookup yields CDR1 SGHDT and CDR2 YYEEEE. The DNA of the CDR3 is TGTGCCAGCAGCCTAGGGGGACCGGGACTAGCGTCGGAGACCCAGTACTTC. Translating gives CASSLGGPGLASETQYF. The variable domain in full, completed from reference TRBV5-6 and TRBJ2-5, reads DAGVTQSPTHLIKTRGQQVTLRCSPKSGHDTVSWYQQALGQGPQFIFQYYEEEERQRGNFPDRFSGHQFPNYSSELNVNALLLGDSALYLCASSLGGPGLASETQYFGPGTRLLVL.

This chain links TRBV6-6 with TRBJ1-4, with 7 bases aligning to TRBD1. V dropped 5 bases and J dropped 6; count of bases not matched to a gene: 9. The CDR3 sequence is 15 residues long. Germline assignment: CDR1 MNHNY and CDR2 SVGAGI (reference sequence). The CDR3 here is CASSPSGGGYEKLFF. CDR3 bases: TGTGCCAGCAGTCCCTCAGGGGGAGGCTATGAAAAACTGTTTTTT.

The chain joins TRBV27 to TRBJ2-2; 7 bases map to TRBD1. CDR3 length: 16 residues. Germline V gives CDR1 MNHEY, CDR2 SMNVEV (reference sequence). The J segment lost 3 bases and the V segment lost 4 bases, leaving 8 bases of the junction unmatched. CDR3 nucleotide sequence: TGTGCCAGCAGTTCAACCGGGACAGCGTACACCGGGGAGCTGTTTTTT. Encoded protein: CASSSTGTAYTGELFF.

The J gene is TRBJ2-7, the V gene TRBV12-5; 8 bases line up with TRBD1. The V segment lost 5 bases and the J segment 0 bases; nucleotides outside the gene matches: 3. The CDR3 is 14 residues long. Germline CDR1 LGHNT, CDR2 FRNRAP. The CDR3 sequence is CASGPGQGSYEQYF. The CDR3 nucleotides are TGTGCTAGTGGTCCTGGACAGGGCTCCTACGAGCAGTACTTC.

The V gene is TRBV20-1, the J gene TRBJ1-2; D is unresolved. Trimming cost V 2 bases and J 4 bases, with 5 bases left between them. Germline CDR1 is DFQATT and CDR2 is SNEGSKA (reference sequence). CDR3 length: 11 amino acids. The CDR3 protein is CSARPPYGYTF. CDR3 DNA sequence: TGCAGTGCTAGACCTCCCTATGGCTACACCTTC.

The CDR3 region has the DNA TGTGCCAGCAGCCGGGAAGACTGGGCTTTCTTT. It yields the protein CASSREDWAFF. The chain joins TRBV11-2 to TRBJ1-1; the D is unclear. This CDR3 has 11 residues. CDR1 and CDR2 (germline): SGHAT, FQNNGV. Trimming pared 5 bases from V and 11 bases from J, leaving 12 bases between. Together with reference TRBV11-2 and TRBJ1-1, the CDR3 gives the full variable domain: EAGVAQSPRYKIIEKRQSVAFWCNPISGHATLYWYQQILGQGPKLLIQFQNNGVVDDSQLPKDRFSAERLKGVDSTLKIQPAKLEDSAVYLCASSREDWAFFGQGTRLTVV.

The chain links TRBV5-6 to TRBJ1-4, with 7 bases lining up with TRBD1. CDR1 and CDR2 from the germline V gene are SGHDT and YYEEEE. The J segment lost 8 bases and the V segment lost 1 base, leaving 8 bases of the junction unmatched. The length of the CDR3 is 15 residues. The CDR3: CASSLKWQGVEKLFF. CDR3 in DNA: TGTGCCAGCAGCTTGAAGTGGCAGGGGGTAGAAAAACTGTTTTTT. Full variable domain (outside the CDR3, taken from reference TRBV5-6 and TRBJ1-4): DAGVTQSPTHLIKTRGQQVTLRCSPKSGHDTVSWYQQALGQGPQFIFQYYEEEERQRGNFPDRFSGHQFPNYSSELNVNALLLGDSALYLCASSLKWQGVEKLFFGSGTQLSVL.

V usage is TRBV19 and J usage is TRBJ1-4, with D perhaps TRBD1 (5 bases). Germline-derived CDR1 and CDR2 are LNHDA and SQIVND (reference sequence). The CDR3 spans 12 residues. This chain's CDR3 is CASTVGNEKLFF. DNA for the CDR3: TGTGCTTCGACAGTGGGAAATGAAAAACTGTTTTTT.

This chain uses TRBV28 with TRBJ1-6; D is possibly TRBD1 (5 bases). The germline V gene encodes CDR1 MDHEN and CDR2 SYDVKM. The CDR3 is made up of 14 amino acids. The ends were cut back, 3 bases at V and 9 bases at J, with 12 bases in the middle. In DNA, the CDR3 is TGTGCCAGCAGTTTGCGACAGTCCTTTTCACCCCTCCACTTT. It specifies CASSLRQSFSPLHF.

This rearrangement joins TRBV18 to TRBJ2-1; D might be TRBD1 (5 bases). The CDR3 spans 14 residues. CDR1 and CDR2 (germline): KGHSH, LQKENI. Deletions cut 6 bases from V and 6 bases from J, with 15 bases between. The CDR3 nucleotides are TGTGCCAGCTCCCCGAGTGGGGCCGTCAATGAGCAGTTCTTC. Amino acids: CASSPSGAVNEQFF.

The gene calls are TRBV5-4 and TRBJ2-7; TRBD1 aligns across 9 bases. J lost 4 bases, V lost 4 bases, and 9 bases had no gene match. The CDR3 extends over 15 amino acids. CDR1 and CDR2 from the germline V gene are SGHNT and YYREEE (reference sequence). For the CDR3, the DNA is TGTGCCAGCAGCCTGGCGGGGACAGGGTTGTACGAGCAGTACTTC. This gives the protein CASSLAGTGLYEQYF.

This sequence joins TRBV5-6 and TRBJ2-2, with D tentatively TRBD1 (6 bases). The CDR3 runs to 16 residues. V dropped 5 bases and J dropped 0 bases, with 14 bases sitting between them. Germline lookup yields CDR1 SGHDT and CDR2 YYEEEE. The CDR3 DNA is TGTGCCAGCAGTTGGGTGGGGGCCGCGAACACCGGGGAGCTGTTTTTT. Protein: CASSWVGAANTGELFF.

At least ten counts were recorded for this clone. The chain is built from TRBV18 and TRBJ1-6; 7 bases align to TRBD1. The J segment lost 7 bases and the V segment lost 6 bases, leaving 12 bases of the junction unmatched. The CDR3 runs 16 residues. CDR1 and CDR2 (germline): KGHSH, LQKENI. CDR3: CASSAARDRTNSPLHF. CDR3 bases: TGTGCCAGCTCGGCGGCTAGGGACAGAACAAATTCACCCCTCCACTTT.

This clone was detected once. The chain is built from TRBV11-2 and TRBJ1-2; no reliable D call. The germline V and J ends were trimmed by 1 base and 4 bases, with 7 bases remaining between them. CDR3 length equals 13 residues. The germline CDR1 and CDR2 sequences are SGHAT and FQNNGV. CDR3 DNA: TGTGCCAGCAGCTTAGTTGGCAGCTATGGCTACACCTTC. This codes for CASSLVGSYGYTF.

The CDR3 nucleotides read TGTGCCAGCAGCACGTTAACAGGGTCAGTTGAAAAACTGTTTTTT. This codes for CASSTLTGSVEKLFF. The V gene is TRBV7-8, the J gene TRBJ1-4, with D possibly being TRBD1 (6 bases). The germline CDR1 and CDR2 sequences are SGHVS and FQNEAQ. The CDR3 length is 15 residues. The V end lost 5 bases, the J end lost 7 bases, and 17 bases lay between the germline ends.

The CDR3 nucleotides read TGCGCCAGCAGCTTCTCAGCTAACTATGGCTACACCTTC. It specifies CASSFSANYGYTF. The chain has TRBV5-1 and TRBJ1-2; no clear D. Germline CDR1 reads SGHRS; CDR2 reads YFSETQ. V was clipped by 2 bases and J by 0 bases, with 5 bases between them. The CDR3 spans 13 residues.

The CDR3 spells CASSSTGTDNSPLHF. CDR3 nucleotide sequence: TGTGCCAGCAGCTCCACCGGGACAGATAATTCACCCCTCCACTTT. The rearrangement uses TRBV7-2 and TRBJ1-6; 7 bases fit TRBD1. CDR3 length: 15 amino acids. CDR1 is SGHTA and CDR2 is FQGNSA in the germline V gene. Trimming cost V 4 bases and J 5 bases; bases outside gene matches: 5.

This clone was observed once. The V gene is TRBV19, the J gene TRBJ2-3, with 10 bases lining up with TRBD2. Germline CDR1 LNHDA, CDR2 SQIVND (reference sequence). The CDR3 is 16 residues long. V lost 3 bases and J lost 9; bases outside the gene matches: 12. Here the CDR3 DNA reads TGTGCCAGTAGTATGGTAGCGAGCGGGGGGGTTGCCACGCAGTATTTT. Its protein product is CASSMVASGGVATQYF.

V and J are TRBV4-1 and TRBJ1-6; D remains unclear. V was trimmed by 1 base and J by 0 bases, leaving 7 bases between them. There are 16 residues in the CDR3. Germline lookup yields CDR1 MGHRA and CDR2 YSYEKL. As DNA, the CDR3 is TGCGCCAGCAGCCAAGCGGAGATCTCCTATAATTCACCCCTCCACTTT. This gives the protein CASSQAEISYNSPLHF.